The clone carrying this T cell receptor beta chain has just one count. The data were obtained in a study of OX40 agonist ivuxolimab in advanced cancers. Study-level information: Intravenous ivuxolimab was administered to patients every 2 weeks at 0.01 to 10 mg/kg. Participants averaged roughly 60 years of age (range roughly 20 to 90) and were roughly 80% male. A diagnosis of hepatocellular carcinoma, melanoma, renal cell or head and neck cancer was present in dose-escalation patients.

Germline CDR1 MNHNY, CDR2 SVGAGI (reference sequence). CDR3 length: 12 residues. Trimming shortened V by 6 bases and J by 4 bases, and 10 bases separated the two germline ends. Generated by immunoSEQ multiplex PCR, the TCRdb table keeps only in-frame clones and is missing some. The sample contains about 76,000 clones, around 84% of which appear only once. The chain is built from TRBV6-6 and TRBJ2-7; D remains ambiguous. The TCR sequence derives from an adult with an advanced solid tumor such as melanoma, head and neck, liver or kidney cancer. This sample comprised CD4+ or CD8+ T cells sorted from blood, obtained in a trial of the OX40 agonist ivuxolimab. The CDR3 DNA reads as TGTGCCAGCAGCCCCAGCTATTACGAGCAGTACTTC. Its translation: CASSPSYYEQYF.